In its sample, the clone carrying this TCR beta chain was seen once. This record belongs to a study of human T cells and chemical hapten exposure. Whole-study context: Variability of per-sample TCR yields stemmed mainly from small differences in pooled library volume.

During construction of the library, unique molecular identifiers were attached to individual cDNA molecules for quantitative, reproducible TCR counting. TCRdb redid the calling of the RACE reads with MiXCR, one entry per CDR3 protein. The sample lists around 150,000 distinct CDR3 sequences, about 14% seen once, with less than 2% in the top ten. The time point is: patch test 1, 2 weeks after DPC sensitization. Treatment: therapeutic diphenylcyclopropenone sensitization with weekly scalp DPC. Alopecia patients deemed DPC-suitable, aged 18 to 70, excluding pregnancy. CDR3 length: 15 residues. V shed 10 bases and J shed 4 bases, with 19 bases lying between them. In germline, CDR1 is MDHEN, CDR2 SYDVKM.

This TCR derives from a woman aged 25-40 years with alopecia areata. Some clones in this sample may be carry-over from other donors' samples. The sample in question was whole blood, obtained in connection with sensitization to the hapten diphenylcyclopropenone (DPC). V and J are TRBV28 and TRBJ2-2, with D perhaps being TRBD1 or TRBD2 (5 bases each). The CDR3 reads CAIEGPHAGTGELFF. The CDR3 DNA follows: TGTGCCATCGAGGGGCCCCACGCGGGCACCGGGGAGCTGTTTTTT.